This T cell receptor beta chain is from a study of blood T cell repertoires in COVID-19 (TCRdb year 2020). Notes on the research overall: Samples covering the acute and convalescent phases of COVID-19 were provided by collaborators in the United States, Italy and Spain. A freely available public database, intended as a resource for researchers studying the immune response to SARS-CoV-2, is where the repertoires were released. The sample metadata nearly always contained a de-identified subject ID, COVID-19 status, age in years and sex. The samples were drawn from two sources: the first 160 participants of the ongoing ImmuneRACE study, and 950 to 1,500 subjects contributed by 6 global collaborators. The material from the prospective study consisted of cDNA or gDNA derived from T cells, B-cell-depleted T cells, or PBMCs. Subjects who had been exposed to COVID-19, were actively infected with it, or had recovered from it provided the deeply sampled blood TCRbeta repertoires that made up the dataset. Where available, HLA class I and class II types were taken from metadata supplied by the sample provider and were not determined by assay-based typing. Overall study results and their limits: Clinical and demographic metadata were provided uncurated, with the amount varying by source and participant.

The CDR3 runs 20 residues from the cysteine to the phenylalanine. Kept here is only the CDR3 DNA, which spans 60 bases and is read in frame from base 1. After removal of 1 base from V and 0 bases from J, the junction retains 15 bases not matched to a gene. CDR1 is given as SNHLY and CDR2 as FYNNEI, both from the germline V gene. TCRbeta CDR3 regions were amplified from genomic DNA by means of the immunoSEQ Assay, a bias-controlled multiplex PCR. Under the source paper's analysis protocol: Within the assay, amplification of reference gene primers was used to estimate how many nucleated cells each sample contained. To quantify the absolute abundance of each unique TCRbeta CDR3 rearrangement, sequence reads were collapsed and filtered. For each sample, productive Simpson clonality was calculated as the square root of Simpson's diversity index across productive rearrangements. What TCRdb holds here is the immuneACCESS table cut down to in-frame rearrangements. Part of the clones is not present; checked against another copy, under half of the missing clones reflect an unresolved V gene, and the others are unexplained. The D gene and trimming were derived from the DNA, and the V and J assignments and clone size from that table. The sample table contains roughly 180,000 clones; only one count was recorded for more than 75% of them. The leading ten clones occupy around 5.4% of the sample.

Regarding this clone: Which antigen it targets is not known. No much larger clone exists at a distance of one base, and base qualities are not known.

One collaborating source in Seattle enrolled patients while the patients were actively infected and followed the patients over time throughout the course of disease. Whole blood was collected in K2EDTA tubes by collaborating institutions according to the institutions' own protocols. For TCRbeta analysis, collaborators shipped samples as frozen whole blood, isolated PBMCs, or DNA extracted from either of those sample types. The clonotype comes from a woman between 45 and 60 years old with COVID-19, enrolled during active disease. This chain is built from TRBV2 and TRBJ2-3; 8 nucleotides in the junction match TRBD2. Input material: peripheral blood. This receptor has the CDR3 CASSEDAGGRRFASTDTQYF. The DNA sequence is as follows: TGTGCCAGCAGTGAAGATGCGGGGGGTCGAAGATTTGCTAGCACAGATACGCAGTATTTT.